The text below deals with one TCR beta chain. Its matching antigen is unknown. Libraries were prepared by immunoSEQ multiplex PCR; TCRdb keeps only in-frame clonotypes and omits some of them. Found here are approximately 26,000 clones, 82% of them singletons; the top ten hold around 0.7%. The data originate from a study of graft-versus-host responses after intestinal transplantation. Overall study: All recipients got anti-thymocyte globulin induction, then tacrolimus and steroids for around three years.

Sequences were derived from unstimulated CD4+ T cells sorted from spleen or lymph node cells, sampled before intestinal transplant. This receptor was taken from a human donor who received an intestinal transplant.

This CDR3 is CASSETGAATGELFF. CDR3 bases: TGTGCCAGCAGCGAAACCGGGGCGGCCACCGGGGAGCTGTTTTTT. The V gene is TRBV9, the J gene TRBJ2-2; D tentatively reads TRBD1 or TRBD2 (5 bases each). Trimming stripped 3 bases from V and 4 bases from J, with 13 bases between. The germline V gene has CDR1 SGDLS and CDR2 YYNGEE. CDR3 length: 15 residues.